This record concerns one T cell receptor beta chain sequence. Individuals who donated were healthy Caucasians from Russia aged roughly 6 to 95. Each sample yielded at least 5 micrograms of PBMC total RNA. The data were taken from a study of blood T cells in healthy people across ages. Study overall: Every two T cells gave about one barcoded beta molecule via template switching.

CDR3 length: 14 residues. Per the germline V gene, CDR1 is DFQATT and CDR2 is SNEGSKA (reference sequence). With 0 bases removed from V and 1 base from J, the gap between germline ends came to 9 bases. A sample-barcoded 5' primer and a J-beta primer mix were used in a second PCR of roughly 6 to 12 cycles. TCRdb redid the calling of the 5' RACE reads with MiXCR, one entry per CDR3 protein. This sample yields under 750,000 distinct CDR3 sequences, of which more than 45% are seen a single time; approximately 25% belongs to the top ten. The genes are TRBV20-1 and TRBJ1-1; D unresolved. This sequence originates from a man aged 80 or over in good health. Sequences were obtained from blood. The CDR3 DNA reads as TGCAGTGCTAGAGATGGGTCACAGAACACTGAAGCTTTCTTT. It encodes CSARDGSQNTEAFF.